This TCR beta chain comes out of a study of shared clonotypes between healthy human individuals. Findings of the study overall: Among donors, clonotype sharing was expected to be affected by sequencing depth.

Naive CD8 cells, CD45RO-negative and positively selected for CCR7, excluded terminally differentiated effector memory CD45RA+ cells. Of note for this clone: Its antigen is undetermined. One end of the junction does not line up with germline, which may come from a read error.

The CDR3 contains 12 residues. Germline values: CDR1 SGHVS, CDR2 FNYEAQ. Genomic DNA of each subset was evenly split across several immunoSEQ plates. Repertoires were generated with immunoSEQ multiplex PCR, while TCRdb's copy carries only in-frame clones and drops some. The table lists some 2.1 million clones, just under 95% of them singletons. Sequenced sample: naive CD8+ T cells from PBMCs. The TCR comes from a man between 18 and 29 years old in good health. Some clones in this sample may be carry-over from other donors' samples. The rearrangement joins TRBV7-6 to TRBJ2-3, with 7 bases lining up with TRBD2. The CDR3: CASSTFGGSLLF. The CDR3 nucleotides read TGTGCCAGCAGCACCTTCGGGGGGTCCCTCCTATTT.